This T cell receptor (beta chain) was obtained from a study of regulatory T cells in long-lasting Graves disease. General study findings and limits: Persistent Graves' disease cases displayed lower TCR diversity than newly diagnosed ones. Newly diagnosed patients shared about a thousand public clonotypes; persistent patients shared more than 2,500. Accuracy could have been hurt by small sample size.

Germline lookup yields CDR1 SGHTA and CDR2 FQGNSA. V dropped 5 bases and J dropped 0 bases, with 13 bases sitting between them. The CDR3 contains 15 residues. As to this clonotype: The target antigen is unknown.

Documented time point: persistent/refractory GD, antithyroid drugs over 5 years with positive TRAb. RNA extracted from PBMCs served as the sequencing template. In Xi'an, China, an endocrinology department was the source of patients. In building TCR beta libraries, iRepertoire HTBI primers were used together with Arm-PCR of CDR3 regions. TCRdb redid the calling of the multiplex PCR reads with MiXCR, one entry per CDR3 protein. The sample has 400,000 to 500,000 distinct CDR3 sequences; less than 25% are singletons. The rearrangement joins TRBV7-2 to TRBJ2-5; D remains unclear. The sequencing here drew on peripheral blood mononuclear cells (PBMCs), taken when the disease was refractory, from a patient treated with antithyroid drugs. The receptor was isolated from a female donor with Graves disease. DNA for the CDR3: TGTGCCAGCAGCCCGCATTCACCGTACCAAGAGACCCAGTACTTC. Translating gives CASSPHSPYQETQYF.